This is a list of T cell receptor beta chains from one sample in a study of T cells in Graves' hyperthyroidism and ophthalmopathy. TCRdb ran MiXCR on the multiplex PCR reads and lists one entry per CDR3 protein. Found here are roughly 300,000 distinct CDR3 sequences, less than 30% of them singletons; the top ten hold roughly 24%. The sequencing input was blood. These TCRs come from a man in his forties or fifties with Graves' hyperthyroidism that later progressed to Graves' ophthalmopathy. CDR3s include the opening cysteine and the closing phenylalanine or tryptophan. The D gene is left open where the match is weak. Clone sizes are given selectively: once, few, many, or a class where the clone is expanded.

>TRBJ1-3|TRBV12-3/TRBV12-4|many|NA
CASSLGRNTIYF
TGTGCCAGCAGTTTAGGGCGAAACACCATATATTTT
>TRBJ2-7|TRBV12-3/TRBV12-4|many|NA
CASSSGTTSYEQYF
TGTGCCAGCAGCTCAGGGACAACCTCCTACGAGCAGTACTTC
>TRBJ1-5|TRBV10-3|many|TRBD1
CAIRDRDNQPQHF
TGTGCCATCAGGGACAGGGACAATCAGCCCCAGCATTTT
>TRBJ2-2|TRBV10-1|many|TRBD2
CASKAGTSGNTGELFF
TGCGCCAGCAAGGCCGGGACTAGCGGTAACACCGGGGAGCTGTTTTTT
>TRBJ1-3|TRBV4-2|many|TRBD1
CASSQEPPRDRGLGNTIYF
TGTGCCAGCAGCCAAGAACCACCCCGGGACAGGGGGCTCGGAAACACCATATATTTT
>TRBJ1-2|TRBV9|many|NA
CASSVEFWGGSGYTF
TGTGCCAGCAGCGTAGAGTTCTGGGGGGGAAGTGGCTACACCTTC
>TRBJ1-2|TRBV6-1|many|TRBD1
CTSSARDRTYGYTF
TGTACCAGCAGTGCCCGGGACAGAACCTATGGCTACACCTTC
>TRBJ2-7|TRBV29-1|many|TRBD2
CSVRMAGGYYEQYF
TGCAGCGTACGAATGGCGGGAGGCTACTACGAGCAGTACTTC
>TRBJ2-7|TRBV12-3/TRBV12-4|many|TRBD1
CASSHRRTGTVSYEQYF
TGTGCCAGCAGTCACCGGCGAACCGGGACAGTCTCCTACGAGCAGTACTTC
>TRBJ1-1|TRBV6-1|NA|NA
CASTTSHRAAEAFF
TGTGCCAGCACCACATCTCACAGGGCAGCTGAAGCTTTCTTT
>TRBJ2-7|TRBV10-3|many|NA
CAIGPTIGEQYF
TGTGCCATCGGGCCCACAATTGGCGAGCAGTACTTC
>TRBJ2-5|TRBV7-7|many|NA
CASSRGHQETQYF
TGTGCTAGCAGCCGAGGGCACCAAGAGACCCAGTACTTC
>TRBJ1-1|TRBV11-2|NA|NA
CASSPTGFTEAFF
TGTGCCAGCAGCCCTACGGGGTTCACTGAAGCTTTCTTT
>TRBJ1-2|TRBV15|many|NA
CATSREGGTLGYTF
TGTGCCACCAGCAGAGAGGGCGGGACTTTGGGCTACACCTTC
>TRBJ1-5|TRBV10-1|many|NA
CASSEALGQPQHF
TGCGCCAGCAGTGAGGCTTTGGGTCAGCCCCAGCATTTT
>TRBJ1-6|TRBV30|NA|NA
CAWSLGRNSPLHF
TGTGCCTGGAGTTTGGGGCGGAATTCACCCCTCCACTTT
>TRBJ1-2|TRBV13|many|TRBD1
CASSSRTGGPHYGYTF
TGTGCCAGCAGTTCGAGGACAGGGGGCCCGCACTATGGCTACACCTTC
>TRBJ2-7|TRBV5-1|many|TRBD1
CASSLSGQAREQYF
TGCGCCAGCAGCTTGTCCGGACAGGCCCGGGAGCAGTACTTC
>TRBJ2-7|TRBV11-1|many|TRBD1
CASSPTAPTGISYEQYF
TGTGCCAGCAGCCCCACTGCACCGACAGGGATCTCCTACGAGCAGTACTTC
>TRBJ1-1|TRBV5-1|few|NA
CASSFLGDEAFF
TGCGCCAGCAGCTTCCTCGGGGATGAAGCTTTCTTT
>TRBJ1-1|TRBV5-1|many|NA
CASSLAVGGSLDTEAFF
TGCGCCAGCAGCTTGGCCGTCGGGGGGTCCCTTGACACTGAAGCTTTCTTT
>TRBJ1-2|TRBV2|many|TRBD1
CASRAGQGANYGYTF
TGTGCCAGCAGAGCCGGACAGGGGGCGAACTATGGCTACACCTTC
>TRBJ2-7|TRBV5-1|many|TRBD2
CASSNSLAGIYEQYF
TGCGCCAGCAGCAATAGTCTAGCGGGAATCTACGAGCAGTACTTC
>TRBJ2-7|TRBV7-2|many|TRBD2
CASSLVVAGSYEQYF
TGTGCCAGCAGCTTAGTAGTAGCGGGATCCTACGAGCAGTACTTC
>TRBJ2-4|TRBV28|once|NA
CASALLAEGGDIQYF
TGTGCCAGCGCCTTATTAGCGGAGGGGGGAGACATTCAGTACTTC
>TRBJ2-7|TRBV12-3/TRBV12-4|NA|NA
CASSLSGGIAHEQYF
TGTGCCAGCAGTTTATCGGGCGGGATTGCCCACGAGCAGTACTTC
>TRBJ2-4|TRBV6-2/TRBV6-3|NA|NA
CASSSPTGTPLAGAKNIQYF
TGTGCCAGCAGTTCTCCCACAGGGACCCCCTTGGCCGGGGCCAAAAACATTCAGTACTTC
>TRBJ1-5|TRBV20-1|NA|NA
CSASLVRGLADQPQHF
TGCAGTGCTAGTTTGGTCCGGGGATTAGCCGATCAGCCCCAGCATTTT
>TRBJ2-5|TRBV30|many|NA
CAWSAIGSGQETQYF
TGTGCCTGGAGTGCTATCGGGAGTGGTCAAGAGACCCAGTACTTC
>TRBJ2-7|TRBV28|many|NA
CASIVDGGSGEQYF
TGTGCCAGCATCGTCGATGGGGGCTCCGGGGAGCAGTACTTC
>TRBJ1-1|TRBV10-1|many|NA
CASSDQGMTEAFF
TGCGCCAGCAGTGACCAAGGGATGACTGAAGCTTTCTTT
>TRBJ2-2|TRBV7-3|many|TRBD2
CASTRPITSGTGELFF
TGTGCCAGCACCCGACCAATCACTAGCGGGACCGGGGAGCTGTTTTTT
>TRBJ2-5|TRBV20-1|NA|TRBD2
CSARRTSDRGWQETQYF
TGCAGTGCTAGACGGACTAGCGATAGAGGGTGGCAAGAGACCCAGTACTTC
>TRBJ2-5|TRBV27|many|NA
CASSPNGVQTQYF
TGTGCCAGCAGCCCCAATGGGGTGCAGACCCAGTACTTC
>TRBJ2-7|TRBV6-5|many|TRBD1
CASSYFPPGQRTSYEQYF
TGTGCCAGCAGTTACTTTCCCCCGGGACAGAGAACCTCCTACGAGCAGTACTTC
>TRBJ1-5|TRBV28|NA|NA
CASSPETGYDQPQHF
TGTGCCAGCAGCCCTGAAACAGGGTATGATCAGCCCCAGCATTTT
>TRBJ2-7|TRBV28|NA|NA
CASSQHGGAYEQYF
TGTGCCAGCAGCCAACACGGGGGCGCGTACGAGCAGTACTTC
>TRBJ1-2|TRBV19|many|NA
CASSMFSPSYGYTF
TGTGCCAGTAGTATGTTCTCACCATCTTATGGCTACACCTTC
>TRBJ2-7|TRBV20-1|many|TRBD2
CSAKRWTSGSMVEQYF
TGCAGTGCCAAACGTTGGACTAGCGGGAGCATGGTCGAGCAGTACTTC
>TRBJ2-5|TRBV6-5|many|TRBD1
CASSYQRTGGQETQYF
TGTGCCAGCAGTTACCAACGGACAGGGGGCCAAGAGACCCAGTACTTC
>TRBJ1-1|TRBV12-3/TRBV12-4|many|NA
CASLQVGAEAFF
TGTGCCAGCCTACAGGTCGGGGCTGAAGCTTTCTTT
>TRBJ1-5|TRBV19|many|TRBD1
CASSPYDRGSGNQPQHF
TGTGCCAGTAGTCCCTATGACAGGGGAAGTGGCAATCAGCCCCAGCATTTT
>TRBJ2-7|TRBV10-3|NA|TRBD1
CALGDSSYEQYF
TGTGCACTGGGGGACAGTTCCTACGAGCAGTACTTC
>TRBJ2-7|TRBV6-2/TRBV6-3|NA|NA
CASSKDLDRRDNEQYF
TGTGCCAGCAGTAAAGATCTAGACAGGAGGGACAACGAGCAGTACTTC
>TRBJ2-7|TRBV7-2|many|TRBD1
CASSGTGVVYEQYF
TGTGCCAGCAGCGGGACAGGGGTTGTATACGAGCAGTACTTC
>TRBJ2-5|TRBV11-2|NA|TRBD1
CASSARGQIEEETQYF
TGTGCCAGCAGCGCCAGGGGGCAAATCGAGGAAGAGACCCAGTACTTC
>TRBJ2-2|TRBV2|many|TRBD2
CASRKGLAGGPSYTGELFF
TGTGCCAGCAGAAAGGGACTAGCGGGAGGGCCCTCGTACACCGGGGAGCTGTTTTTT
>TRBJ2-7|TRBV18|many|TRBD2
CASSPRTSRYEQYF
TGTGCCAGCTCACCACGGACTAGCAGATACGAGCAGTACTTC
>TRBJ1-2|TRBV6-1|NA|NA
CASTGTNYGYTF
TGTGCCAGCACCGGGACTAACTATGGCTACACCTTC
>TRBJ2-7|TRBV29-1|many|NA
CSVAFLVYEQYF
TGCAGCGTAGCCTTCCTAGTCTACGAGCAGTACTTC
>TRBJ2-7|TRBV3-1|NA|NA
CASSLSAQGTYEQYF
TGTGCCAGCAGCCTGTCGGCCCAGGGCACCTACGAGCAGTACTTC
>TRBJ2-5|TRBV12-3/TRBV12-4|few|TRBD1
CASTGTGAAQETQYF
TGTGCCAGCACCGGGACAGGGGCAGCACAAGAGACCCAGTACTTC
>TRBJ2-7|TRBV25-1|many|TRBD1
CASRRDRVGEQYF
TGTGCCAGCCGTAGAGACAGGGTGGGAGAGCAGTACTTC
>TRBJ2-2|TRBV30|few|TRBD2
CAWSVLAGGKGGELFF
TGTGCCTGGAGTGTACTCGCGGGAGGGAAGGGCGGGGAGCTGTTTTTT
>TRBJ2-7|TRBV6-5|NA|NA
CASSYSGGGFSSYEQYF
TGTGCCAGCAGTTACTCGGGTGGCGGGTTTAGCTCCTACGAGCAGTACTTC